These 8 T cell receptor beta chains originate from one sample sequenced in a study of cytomegalovirus exposure and HLA in healthy donors listed by TCRdb under 2017. Library prep was done by the immunoSEQ multiplex PCR assay. A mixture of 60 forward primers for TCR Vbeta segments and 13 reverse primers for TCR Jbeta segments was used in the multiplex PCR. As stored in TCRdb, this immuneACCESS dataset retains in-frame rearrangements with V and J assigned. A fraction of the clones does not appear; measured against another copy, unresolved V genes explain less than half of the discrepancy, and the remainder lacks a known reason. This sample gives about 160,000 clones in total; roughly 77% of them show up just once. The ten largest clones add up to roughly 2% of the sample. Source material: PBMCs. The source is a man aged 50-60 years in good health and CMV-seropositive.

The chain joins TRBV4-3 to TRBJ1-6, with 8 nucleotides matching TRBD1. The CDR3 is made up of 14 amino acids. Germline CDR1 LGHNA, CDR2 YSLEER. V was pared by 1 base and J by 14 bases, with 7 bases of the junction left unmatched. CDR3 nucleotides: TGCGCCAGCAGCCAAGGGACAGGGACTAAATCCCTCCACTTT. Translation: CASSQGTGTKSLHF.

This clone showed up just once. The chain couples TRBV10-1 to TRBJ1-6, with D perhaps TRBD1 (6 bases). This CDR3 region has 14 residues. The germline V gene encodes CDR1 WNHNN and CDR2 SYGVQD (reference sequence). The V gene lost 3 bases and the J gene lost 7 bases, with 10 bases spanning the gap. The CDR3 bases are TGCGCCAGCAGTGACAGGGGTCGAAATTCACCCCTCCACTTT. Amino acid sequence: CASSDRGRNSPLHF.

The J gene is TRBJ2-7, the V gene TRBV1; the listed D gene, TRBD1, was not tested against the DNA. TRBV1 is annotated as a pseudogene. This CDR3 is 15 amino acids long. The chain's CDR3 is CTSSRVQGRSYEQYF. CDR3 coding DNA: TGCACCAGCAGCCGAGTGCAGGGGCGGTCCTACGAGCAGTACTTC.

V usage is TRBV19 and J usage is TRBJ2-7; 8 positions match TRBD2. The J segment lost 4 bases and the V segment lost 5 bases, leaving 4 bases of the junction unmatched. Germline assignment: CDR1 LNHDA and CDR2 SQIVND (reference sequence). This CDR3 region has 13 residues. CDR3 loop: CASSPSGGYEQYF. The CDR3 DNA sequence: TGTGCCAGTAGTCCCAGCGGGGGATACGAGCAGTACTTC.

This clone occurred a few times. The chain is built from TRBV25-1 and TRBJ1-6, with a tentative D call TRBD1 (5 bases). The CDR3 extends over 13 amino acids. V shed 7 bases and J shed 7 bases, with 11 bases lying between them. Germline CDR1 and CDR2: MGHDK and SYGVNS. The CDR3 sequence is CASTGLGNSPLHF. The CDR3 nucleotides are TGTGCCAGCACAGGGTTAGGGAATTCACCCCTCCACTTT.

This chain uses TRBV7-9 with TRBJ2-1; no clear D. In germline, CDR1 is SEHNR, CDR2 FQNEAQ (reference sequence). CDR3 size: 15 residues. The V end lost 2 bases, the J end lost 1 base, and 9 bases lay between the germline ends. DNA of the CDR3: TGTGCCAGCAGCTTAAAATCCCGGTCCTACAATGAGCAGTTCTTC. The encoded protein is CASSLKSRSYNEQFF.

The chain combines TRBV9 with TRBJ1-3; D gene uncertain. With 0 bases removed from V and 0 bases from J, the gap between germline ends came to 4 bases. The CDR3 has 14 residues. Germline-derived CDR1 and CDR2 are SGDLS and YYNGEE. The CDR3 region has the DNA TGTGCCAGCAGCGTAGAAGCCTCTGGAAACACCATATATTTT. Its protein product is CASSVEASGNTIYF.

V usage is TRBV13 and J usage is TRBJ1-2, with D uncertain. Looked up from germline, CDR1 is PRHDT and CDR2 is FYEKMQ (reference sequence). V was trimmed by 1 base and J by 3 bases, leaving 9 bases between them. The CDR3 contains 14 residues. The chain's CDR3 is CASSLDTRDYGYTF. The DNA of the CDR3 is TGTGCCAGCAGCTTAGATACTCGCGACTATGGCTACACCTTC. The variable domain in full, with the rest retrieved from reference TRBV13 and TRBJ1-2, is AAGVIQSPRHLIKEKRETATLKCYPIPRHDTVYWYQQGPGQDPQFLISFYEKMQSDKGSIPDRFSAQQFSDYHSELNMSSLELGDSALYFCASSLDTRDYGYTFGSGTRLTVV.